Presented here are 10 T cell receptor beta chains from one specimen sequenced in a study of blood T cell repertoires in COVID-19. Using immunoSEQ multiplex PCR, the repertoire was profiled, and TCRdb retains in-frame clones only, with some absent. Among around 200,000 clones listed, roughly four fifths were seen once. Sequenced: PBMCs or T cells enriched from blood (not recorded which). The receptors shown here come from a man aged 35 to 55 who had recovered from COVID-19.

The chain links TRBV28 to TRBJ2-1, with 9 positions matching TRBD2. The ends lost 10 bases at V and 6 bases at J; junction bases unmatched: 10. Per the germline V gene, CDR1 is MDHEN and CDR2 is SYDVKM. The CDR3 contains 14 residues. CDR3 DNA: TGTGCCACTTCCGGGACTAGCTCGATCAATGAGCAGTTCTTC. It yields the protein CATSGTSSINEQFF.

The chain links TRBV5-1 to TRBJ1-2; D is perhaps TRBD1 (6 bases). V was cut by 9 bases and J by 7 bases, with 22 bases left in between. This CDR3 has 14 residues. Germline CDR1 is SGHRS and CDR2 is YFSETQ. CDR3 sequence reads: CATSLGQWESGYTF. The CDR3 nucleotides are TGCGCCACCTCATTGGGACAATGGGAGTCTGGCTACACCTTC.

The chain has TRBV5-1 and TRBJ2-1; tentative D call: TRBD1 (5 bases). Germline values: CDR1 SGHRS, CDR2 YFSETQ. V gave up 2 bases and J gave up 6 bases, with 15 bases separating them. This CDR3 contains 15 residues. The CDR3: CASSFLQGSVNEQFF. The CDR3 nucleotides read TGCGCCAGCAGCTTTCTTCAGGGATCAGTCAATGAGCAGTTCTTC.

The DNA of the CDR3 is TGTGCCAGAGAGGTGCAGGGTAAAAACATTCAGTACTTC. Its protein product is CAREVQGKNIQYF. The chain combines TRBV28 with TRBJ2-4; tentative D call: TRBD1 (5 bases). Looked up from germline, CDR1 is MDHEN and CDR2 is SYDVKM. The V and J ends lost 9 bases and 4 bases respectively, with 13 bases between them. CDR3 length: 13 amino acids.

The chain recombines TRBV14 with TRBJ2-7, with 7 positions matching TRBD1. V was pared by 2 bases and J by 0 bases, with 4 bases of the junction left unmatched. CDR3 length: 15 residues. Germline V gives CDR1 SGHDN, CDR2 FVKESK. In DNA form, the CDR3 reads TGTGCCAGCAGCCAAAGGGACAGCCTCTCCTACGAGCAGTACTTC. Residues: CASSQRDSLSYEQYF.

The chain carries TRBV19 and TRBJ2-1; 10 bases agree with TRBD2. The junction had 5 bases not matched to a gene; V was cut back by 5 bases and J by 4 bases. In germline, CDR1 is LNHDA, CDR2 SQIVND (reference sequence). The CDR3 contains 15 residues. For the CDR3, the DNA is TGTGCCAGTAGTCCTCAACTAGCGGGATACAATGAGCAGTTCTTC. It encodes CASSPQLAGYNEQFF.

The V call is TRBV7-6, the J call TRBJ1-3; D unclear. CDR1 SGHVS and CDR2 FNYEAQ come from the germline V gene. The CDR3 is 16 amino acids. V was trimmed by 5 bases and J by 0 bases, leaving 14 bases between them. In DNA, the CDR3 is TGTGCCAGCAGCCCCACGGGCGGGAGCTCTGGAAACACCATATATTTT. Translated, it gives CASSPTGGSSGNTIYF.

Only one count was recorded for this clone. The rearrangement uses TRBV12-5 and TRBJ2-7, with 9 bases identical to TRBD1. V lost 0 bases, J lost 5 bases, and 8 bases stayed unmatched. CDR1 is LGHNT, CDR2 FRNRAP, per germline. The CDR3 loop spans 16 amino acids. Written as DNA, the CDR3 is TGTGCTAGTGGTTTGGTACTGGGACAGGGTAAAGACGAGCAGTACTTC. Translated: CASGLVLGQGKDEQYF.

This chain connects TRBV5-1 to TRBJ2-1; D gene unclear. This CDR3 is 15 amino acids long. Trimming took 2 bases from V and 5 from J, leaving 14 bases between them. CDR1 and CDR2 (germline): SGHRS, YFSETQ. The CDR3 here is CASSLVSSNNNEQFF. The DNA for the CDR3 is TGCGCCAGCAGCTTAGTGTCCAGTAACAACAATGAGCAGTTCTTC. Full variable domain (outside the CDR3, taken from reference TRBV5-1 and TRBJ2-1): KAGVTQTPRYLIKTRGQQVTLSCSPISGHRSVSWYQQTPGQGLQFLFEYFSETQRNKGNFPGRFSGRQFSNSRSEMNVSTLELGDSALYLCASSLVSSNNNEQFFGPGTRLTVL.

V gene TRBV7-9 combines with J gene TRBJ1-4, with 9 bases fitting TRBD1. Germline-derived CDR1 and CDR2 are SEHNR and FQNEAQ (reference sequence). The CDR3 totals 17 residues. J was trimmed by 8 bases and V by 4 bases; bases with no gene match: 14. This CDR3 is CASSSPTSTGGYEKLFF. The CDR3 coding sequence is TGTGCCAGCAGCTCCCCTACCTCGACAGGGGGTTACGAAAAACTGTTTTTT.